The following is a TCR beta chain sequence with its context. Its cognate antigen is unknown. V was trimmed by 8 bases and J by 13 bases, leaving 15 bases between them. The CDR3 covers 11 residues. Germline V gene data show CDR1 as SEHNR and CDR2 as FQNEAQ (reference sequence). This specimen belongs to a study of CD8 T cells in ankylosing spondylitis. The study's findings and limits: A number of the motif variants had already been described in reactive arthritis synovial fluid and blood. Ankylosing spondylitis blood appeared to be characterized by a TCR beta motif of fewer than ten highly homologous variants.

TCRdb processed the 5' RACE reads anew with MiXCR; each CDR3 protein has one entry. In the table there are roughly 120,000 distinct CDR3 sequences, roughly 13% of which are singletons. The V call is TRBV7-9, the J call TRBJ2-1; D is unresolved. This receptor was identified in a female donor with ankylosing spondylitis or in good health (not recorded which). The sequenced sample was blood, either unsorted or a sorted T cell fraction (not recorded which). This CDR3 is CASGVQIPQFF. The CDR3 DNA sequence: TGTGCCAGCGGGGTGCAGATTCCTCAGTTCTTC.